This TCR beta chain appears in the sequencing data of a study of T cell responses to AZD1222 COVID-19 vaccine. This CDR3 is built from 14 residues. Trimming cost V 0 bases and J 1 base, with 7 bases left between them. Germline CDR1 SGHNT, CDR2 YYREEE (reference sequence). This table comes from immunoSEQ multiplex PCR, and its TCRdb copy is limited to in-frame clones, with some not included. Of fewer than 90,000 clones in the sample, 80% to 95% are singletons; the top ten hold more than 9%. The rearrangement joins TRBV5-4 to TRBJ1-1, with a weak D call TRBD1 (5 bases). The source was peripheral blood, collected 28 days after the second AZD1222 dose. This sequence originates from an adult who received the AZD1222 COVID-19 vaccine. Here the CDR3 DNA reads TGTGCCAGCAGCTTGGGGGGCAGGAACACTGAAGCTTTCTTT. Protein sequence: CASSLGGRNTEAFF.